This entry lists 29 T cell receptor beta chains sequenced from one sample in a study of CD8 T cells in Susac syndrome. RNA amounts of roughly 0.5 to 1 ug underwent reverse transcription with random hexamers. TCRdb reanalysed the immunoSEQ multiplex PCR reads using MiXCR and keeps one entry per CDR3 protein. This sample has some 260,000 distinct CDR3 sequences, with roughly 81% found just once. Sequenced sample: CD8+ T cells from PBMCs. The receptors originated from a human donor with multiple sclerosis.

The rearrangement joins TRBV7-9 to TRBJ2-6; TRBD1 agrees at 9 bases. The CDR3 has 18 residues. The J segment lost 4 bases and the V segment lost 5 bases, leaving 12 bases of the junction unmatched. Germline CDR1 SEHNR, CDR2 FQNEAQ (reference sequence). Written as DNA, the CDR3 is TGTGCCAGCAGCCCCCCTGCGACAGGGGGGAACGGGGCCAACGTCCTGACTTTC. Its protein is CASSPPATGGNGANVLTF.

The chain links TRBV5-1 to TRBJ2-1; 7 nucleotides agree with TRBD2. The CDR3 consists of 16 residues. CDR1 SGHRS and CDR2 YFSETQ come from the germline V gene. Trimming cost V 4 bases and J 5 bases; bases outside gene matches: 12. CDR3 sequence: CASSPRGTTADNEQFF. In DNA form, the CDR3 reads TGCGCCAGCAGCCCCCGTGGGACTACGGCCGACAATGAGCAGTTCTTC. The full variable domain, rest sourced from reference TRBV5-1 and TRBJ2-1, is KAGVTQTPRYLIKTRGQQVTLSCSPISGHRSVSWYQQTPGQGLQFLFEYFSETQRNKGNFPGRFSGRQFSNSRSEMNVSTLELGDSALYLCASSPRGTTADNEQFFGPGTRLTVL.

This chain joins TRBV4-1 and TRBJ2-1; 9 positions match TRBD2. The CDR3 is 17 amino acids. Germline V lookup: CDR1 MGHRA, CDR2 YSYEKL. Germline trimming cut 6 bases from V and 2 bases from J; bases unmatched to any gene: 11. The CDR3 here is CASRASLAGLAYNEQFF. CDR3 bases: TGCGCCAGCAGGGCCTCTCTAGCGGGATTAGCCTACAATGAGCAGTTCTTC.

The rearrangement links TRBV29-1 to TRBJ2-1, with TRBD2 as a possible D gene (8 bases). Trimming removed 5 bases from V and 10 bases from J, with 24 bases in between. Looked up from germline, CDR1 is SQVTM and CDR2 is ANQGSEA. This CDR3 is 15 amino acids long. The CDR3 sequence: CSVSGGGLAAGEQFF. The CDR3 DNA sequence: TGCAGCGTTTCAGGGGGTGGACTAGCAGCGGGGGAGCAGTTCTTC.

The V gene is TRBV29-1, the J gene TRBJ2-1, with D perhaps matching TRBD1 (5 bases). The CDR3 spans 13 residues. V was pared by 7 bases and J by 6 bases, with 16 bases between. Germline values: CDR1 SQVTM, CDR2 ANQGSEA. The CDR3 bases are TGCAGCGCAGTGGCAGGGTTGGGCAATGAGCAGTTCTTC. It translates to CSAVAGLGNEQFF.

In its sample, this clonotype was seen a few times. A junction boundary mismatches the germline segment, possibly from a read error. The chain links TRBV9 to TRBJ2-1; 9 bases match TRBD2. The CDR3 has 15 residues. CDR1 SGDLS and CDR2 YYNGEE come from the germline V gene. CDR3 residues: CASRAAGGGYNEQFF. CDR3 nucleotides: TGTGCCAGCAGGGCAGCGGGAGGTGGCTACAATGAGCAGTTTTTC.

The gene calls are TRBV2 and TRBJ1-2; D ambiguous. The CDR3 loop spans 15 amino acids. V lost 4 bases, J lost 0 bases, and 12 bases lay in between. The germline gives CDR1 SNHLY, CDR2 FYNNEI. This CDR3 is CASSAPDGTNYGYTF. CDR3 bases: TGTGCCAGCAGTGCCCCTGACGGAACTAACTATGGCTACACCTTC.

V usage is TRBV24-1 and J usage is TRBJ2-7; 9 bases are a match to TRBD1. CDR1 KGHDR and CDR2 SFDVKD come from the germline V gene. Germline trimming cut 2 bases from V and 8 bases from J; bases unmatched to any gene: 6. CDR3 length: 14 amino acids. The DNA of the CDR3 is TGTGCCACCAGTGATTCTCACAGGGGGCCGCAGCAGTACTTC. It codes for CATSDSHRGPQQYF.

The V and J genes are TRBV10-3 and TRBJ2-1; D is undetermined. CDR3 length: 9 residues. The V end was cut by 8 bases, the J end by 7 bases, with 3 bases between. Germline V lookup: CDR1 ENHRY, CDR2 SYGVKD. CDR3 DNA sequence: TGTGCCATCGGGAATGAGCAGTTCTTC. Its protein is CAIGNEQFF.

The chain carries TRBV27 and TRBJ1-2, with 9 bases aligning to TRBD1. V was pared by 0 bases and J by 4 bases, with 6 bases of the junction left unmatched. Germline values: CDR1 MNHEY, CDR2 SMNVEV (reference sequence). CDR3 length equals 16 residues. This CDR3 is CASSLSGGQGGYGYTF. The CDR3 bases are TGTGCCAGCAGTTTATCGGGGGGACAGGGAGGCTATGGCTACACCTTC.

As DNA, the CDR3 is TGTGCCAGCTGGGGACAGCCTAATCAGCCCCAGCATTTT. Protein: CASWGQPNQPQHF. The chain combines TRBV12-3 or TRBV12-4 with TRBJ1-5; 7 nucleotides align to TRBD1. V lost 8 bases, J lost 4 bases, and 5 bases stayed unmatched. The CDR3 extends over 13 amino acids.

The gene calls are TRBV19 and TRBJ2-1; D is perhaps TRBD2 (5 bases). This CDR3 has 11 residues. The ends were cut back, 7 bases at V and 7 bases at J, with 8 bases in the middle. The germline gives CDR1 LNHDA, CDR2 SQIVND (reference sequence). CDR3 DNA sequence: TGTGCCAGTAATCCGGGAAATGAGCAGTTCTTC. It is translated as CASNPGNEQFF.

The chain recombines TRBV6-5 with TRBJ1-2, with D maybe TRBD1 (6 bases). V was trimmed by 0 bases and J by 4 bases, leaving 15 bases between them. The CDR3 has 16 amino acids. CDR1 is MNHEY, CDR2 SVGAGI, per germline. The CDR3 loop is CASSYSTGLYRYGYTF. CDR3 coding DNA: TGTGCCAGCAGTTACTCGACAGGCCTTTATCGCTATGGCTACACCTTC.

The V call is TRBV20-1, the J call TRBJ1-2; D might be TRBD1 (6 bases). This CDR3 comprises 13 residues. Trimming shortened V by 7 bases and J by 6 bases, and 18 bases separated the two germline ends. CDR1 and CDR2 (germline): DFQATT, SNEGSKA (reference sequence). CDR3 loop: CSGLTGGADGYTF. CDR3 nucleotide sequence: TGCAGTGGCCTCACCGGGGGGGCAGATGGCTACACCTTC.

This clonotype appeared once. The V gene is TRBV25-1, the J gene TRBJ1-5; D is undetermined. The germline V gene encodes CDR1 MGHDK and CDR2 SYGVNS. This CDR3 has 14 residues. V dropped 10 bases and J dropped 10 bases, with 23 bases sitting between them. The CDR3: CATSLGEGPNPQHF. Here the CDR3 DNA reads TGTGCCACCTCTCTCGGGGAAGGCCCGAATCCCCAGCATTTT.

CDR3 region: CASSLGRVDSSGNTIYF. DNA of the CDR3: TGTGCCAGCAGCTTGGGACGGGTTGATTCCTCTGGAAACACCATATATTTT. The chain links TRBV5-5 to TRBJ1-3, with unresolved D. The CDR3 consists of 17 residues. Between the trimmed V and J ends, which lost 0 bases and 0 bases, there was a span of 13 bases. Germline CDR1 reads SGHKS; CDR2 reads YYEKEE (reference sequence).

This clonotype was counted between two and nine times. The chain links TRBV20-1 to TRBJ2-7; 10 nucleotides align to TRBD1. The CDR3 loop spans 14 amino acids. The germline V gene has CDR1 DFQATT and CDR2 SNEGSKA (reference sequence). Losses at the gene ends were 5 bases for V and 3 bases for J; bases not matched to a gene: 7. CDR3: CSAPNRDRGYEQYF. The CDR3 bases are TGCAGTGCTCCAAACCGGGACAGGGGCTACGAGCAGTACTTC.

The chain has TRBV15 and TRBJ1-5; D is unresolved. The CDR3 has 13 residues. CDR1 LNHNV and CDR2 YYDKDF come from the germline V gene (reference sequence). V lost 4 bases and J lost 7, with 11 bases in between. CDR3 bases: TGTGCCACCAGCACGGCCCGGTTCCAGCCCCAGCATTTT. Residues: CATSTARFQPQHF.

V usage is TRBV7-9 and J usage is TRBJ2-7, with 8 positions matching TRBD1. Germline-derived CDR1 and CDR2 are SEHNR and FQNEAQ (reference sequence). The CDR3 totals 14 residues. Trimming removed 5 bases from V and 1 base from J; junction bases left unmatched: 4. CDR3 in amino acids: CASSRRDRSYEQYF. The DNA of the CDR3 is TGTGCCAGCAGCAGACGGGACAGGTCCTACGAGCAGTACTTC.

This clonotype was detected once. The gene calls are TRBV30 and TRBJ1-4; D call uncertain. The CDR3 runs to 12 residues. The V end was cut by 0 bases, the J end by 7 bases, with 6 bases between. Germline V CDR1 and CDR2: GTSNPN, SVGIG (reference sequence). The CDR3 coding sequence is TGTGCCTGGAGTGTAATAGCTGAAAAACTGTTTTTT. The encoded protein is CAWSVIAEKLFF.

This clonotype appeared once. The chain links TRBV7-9 to TRBJ2-3, with D uncertain. The CDR3 contains 16 residues. Germline V lookup: CDR1 SEHNR, CDR2 FQNEAQ (reference sequence). The V end lost 3 bases, the J end lost 0 bases, and 13 bases lay between the germline ends. CDR3: CASSFSSPPSTDTQYF. The CDR3 DNA is TGTGCCAGCAGCTTTTCCAGCCCCCCTAGCACAGATACGCAGTATTTT.

This chain connects TRBV9 to TRBJ2-7; 7 nucleotides line up with TRBD1. CDR3 length: 15 residues. Looked up from germline, CDR1 is SGDLS and CDR2 is YYNGEE. V shed 0 bases and J 5 bases; nucleotides not matched to a gene: 8. The CDR3 sequence: CASSVAQRGTDEQYF. The CDR3 region has the DNA TGTGCCAGCAGCGTAGCCCAGAGGGGGACAGACGAGCAGTACTTC.

Notes on this clonotype: At one end, the junction sequence differs from germline, possibly due to a read error. V is TRBV5-6 and J is TRBJ2-1; 9 bases line up with TRBD2. The CDR3 extends over 14 amino acids. In germline, CDR1 is SGHDT, CDR2 YYEEEE. The CDR3 loop is CANSWGSGSDEQFF. CDR3 coding DNA: TGTGCCAACAGCTGGGGTAGCGGGAGTGATGAGCAGTTCTTC. The variable domain in full, with the rest retrieved from reference TRBV5-6 and TRBJ2-1, is DAGVTQSPTHLIKTRGQQVTLRCSPKSGHDTVSWYQQALGQGPQFIFQYYEEEERQRGNFPDRFSGHQFPNYSSELNVNALLLGDSALYLCANSWGSGSDEQFFGPGTRLTVL.

This clonotype was seen more than once but under ten times. This chain links TRBV27 with TRBJ1-5, with 10 bases fitting TRBD1. The CDR3 runs to 13 residues. Germline values: CDR1 MNHEY, CDR2 SMNVEV (reference sequence). Germline trimming cut 3 bases from V and 7 bases from J; bases unmatched to any gene: 0. The CDR3 is CASSLGQGQPQHF. CDR3 sequence (DNA): TGTGCCAGCAGTTTGGGACAGGGGCAGCCCCAGCATTTT.

CDR3 nucleotides: TGTGCCAGCAGACGCCGGGGGGACTATAATGAAAAACTGTTTTTT. Translated: CASRRRGDYNEKLFF. The V gene is TRBV13, the J gene TRBJ1-4; D may be TRBD1 (5 bases). Germline V gene data show CDR1 as PRHDT and CDR2 as FYEKMQ (reference sequence). Trimming stripped 6 bases from V and 4 bases from J, with 15 bases between. The CDR3 has 15 residues. The whole variable domain, remainder taken from reference TRBV13 and TRBJ1-4, is AAGVIQSPRHLIKEKRETATLKCYPIPRHDTVYWYQQGPGQDPQFLISFYEKMQSDKGSIPDRFSAQQFSDYHSELNMSSLELGDSALYFCASRRRGDYNEKLFFGSGTQLSVL.

This chain uses TRBV27 with TRBJ1-5; maybe TRBD1 (5 bases). CDR1 is MNHEY, CDR2 SMNVEV, per germline (reference sequence). The V end lost 5 bases, the J end lost 3 bases, and 14 bases lay between the germline ends. The CDR3 is 15 residues long. The CDR3 loop is CASSNGGGTNQPQHF. CDR3 coding DNA: TGTGCCAGCAGTAATGGGGGGGGGACCAATCAGCCCCAGCATTTT.

This clonotype was counted a few times. The chain links TRBV19 to TRBJ2-7, with TRBD2 matching over 8 bases. Unmatched junction bases numbered 7, after V lost 5 bases and J lost 1 base. Germline V gene sequence: CDR1 LNHDA, CDR2 SQIVND (reference sequence). This CDR3 has 15 amino acids. CDR3 sequence (DNA): TGTGCCAGTAGTCCCGGGGGGGGACTATCCTACGAGCAGTACTTC. Its protein is CASSPGGGLSYEQYF.

The chain uses TRBV10-3 and TRBJ2-5, with a weak D call TRBD2 (6 bases). Germline CDR1 ENHRY, CDR2 SYGVKD. The CDR3 loop spans 13 amino acids. V lost 10 bases and J 5 bases, leaving 17 bases between the germline ends. CDR3: CATQDYSGETQYF. The CDR3 nucleotides read TGTGCCACCCAGGACTATTCCGGGGAGACCCAGTACTTC.

CDR3 nucleotides: TGTGCCAGTAGTATAGTCCTGACAGATCATAGCAATCAGCCCCAGCATTTT. Translating gives CASSIVLTDHSNQPQHF. J is TRBJ1-5 and V is TRBV19, with D perhaps matching TRBD1 (5 bases). Germline CDR1 LNHDA, CDR2 SQIVND (reference sequence). V was cut by 1 base and J by 0 bases, with 13 bases left in between. The CDR3 runs 17 residues.